This T cell receptor (beta chain) was recovered during a study of T cells in Graves' hyperthyroidism and ophthalmopathy. Pregnant or lactating patients were excluded, as were those with uncontrolled infection or other autoimmune disease. On the basis of clinical symptoms, serum thyroxine and TRAb, thyroid ultrasound and orbital computed tomography, diagnoses were made. V lost 3 bases and J lost 10, with 16 bases in between. Germline loops: CDR1 LGHNA, CDR2 YSLEER. This CDR3 is 15 amino acids long. As to this clonotype: Its target is not known.

Regions amplified from RNA transcripts were the TCR beta CDR3 regions. An initial round of RT-PCR targeting the TCR CDR3 relied on the HTBI primer set. TCRdb re-derived calls from the multiplex PCR reads in MiXCR, one entry per CDR3 protein. The table includes fewer than 550,000 distinct CDR3 sequences, less than 25% detected once. Findings and caveats of the study: A model using 13 V-J features told ophthalmopathy apart from stable hyperthyroidism.

This clonotype originated in a woman between 25 and 40 years old with Graves' ophthalmopathy. The sequenced material came from blood. The genes are TRBV4-3 and TRBJ1-6; unclear D gene. CDR3 nucleotides: TGCGCCAGCAGCCAGGAGAGGTACTTCGAATCACCCCTCCACTTT. Its protein is CASSQERYFESPLHF.